These 14 T cell receptor beta chains came from one sample sequenced in a study of T cell repertoires in cytomegalovirus infection. TCRdb reprocessed the reads via MiXCR and lists one record per CDR3 protein. This table holds approximately 300,000 distinct CDR3 sequences, around 25% found once. Their target antigens are unknown. The starting material was cultured PBMCs, obtained from culture after CMV antigen stimulation. These receptors came from a human donor in good health (CMV status not recorded). Some clones in this sample may be carry-over from other donors' samples.

In nucleotides, the CDR3 is TGTGCCAGTAGTATAGTCGGGGTCGGGGATGAGCAGTTCTTC. Translation gives CASSIVGVGDEQFF. V and J are TRBV19 and TRBJ2-1, with TRBD2 as a possible D gene (5 bases). The V end lost 1 base, the J end lost 8 bases, and 12 bases lay between the germline ends. The CDR3 length is 14 residues. Germline CDR1 reads LNHDA; CDR2 reads SQIVND (reference sequence). Full variable domain (missing parts from reference TRBV19 and TRBJ2-1): DGGITQSPKYLFRKEGQNVTLSCEQNLNHDAMYWYRQDPGQGLRLIYYSQIVNDFQKGDIAEGYSVSREKKESFPLTVTSAQKNPTAFYLCASSIVGVGDEQFFGPGTRLTVL.

On this clonotype itself: At one of its ends the junction is not consistent with the germline gene, which may arise from a read error. The chain carries TRBV6-2 or TRBV6-3 and TRBJ1-5, with 7 bases lining up with TRBD1. The CDR3 totals 15 residues. Germline CDR1 MNHEY, CDR2 SVGEGT. CDR3 residues: CTSSLRDRVYQPQHF. The CDR3 region has the DNA TGTACCAGCAGTCTCCGGGACAGAGTTTATCAGCCCCAGCATTTT.

This clonotype came up a few times. The chain uses TRBV27 and TRBJ2-5; D not resolved. The CDR3 is made up of 13 amino acids. The germline V gene has CDR1 MNHEY and CDR2 SMNVEV (reference sequence). V lost 3 bases and J lost 4, with 9 bases in between. This CDR3 is CASSFIPVETQYF. The CDR3, as DNA: TGTGCCAGCAGTTTTATTCCGGTAGAGACCCAGTACTTC.

The chain combines TRBV6-2 or TRBV6-3 with TRBJ2-1; D gene uncertain. The CDR3 has 13 amino acids. Trimming took off 4 bases at V and 7 bases at J, with 11 bases between the two ends. Germline CDR1 MNHEY, CDR2 SVGEGT. DNA for the CDR3: TGTGCCAGCAGTTCCCAAGTCGGGAATGAGCAGTTCTTC. It is translated as CASSSQVGNEQFF.

The chain carries TRBV4-1 and TRBJ2-1; 10 bases are a match to TRBD2. The trim removed 3 bases at V and 8 bases at J, leaving 10 bases unmatched. Germline V gives CDR1 MGHRA, CDR2 YSYEKL. The CDR3 runs 16 residues. The CDR3 region is CASSQRTSGNNYEQFF. The CDR3 nucleotides are TGCGCCAGCAGCCAGCGAACTAGCGGGAACAATTATGAGCAGTTCTTC.

This clonotype has just a few counts. This rearrangement joins TRBV7-8 to TRBJ2-7; tentatively, D is TRBD2 (6 bases). The V end was cut by 1 base, the J end by 4 bases, with 26 bases between. The CDR3 sequence is 19 residues long. Looked up from germline, CDR1 is SGHVS and CDR2 is FQNEAQ. The DNA of the CDR3 is TGTGCCAGCAGCTTAGTCTCCGGGACTCTACCCTCCGCTAGATACGAGCAGTACTTC. Translation gives CASSLVSGTLPSARYEQYF.

The rearrangement links TRBV7-9 to TRBJ2-3; D is unresolved. The CDR3 has 12 residues. Trimming shortened V by 5 bases and J by 8 bases, and 11 bases separated the two germline ends. The germline gives CDR1 SEHNR, CDR2 FQNEAQ (reference sequence). The CDR3 spells CASSRESGTQYF. CDR3 DNA sequence: TGTGCCAGCAGCCGCGAGTCGGGTACGCAGTATTTT.

This clonotype was seen many times. The V and J genes are TRBV7-2 and TRBJ2-3; D ambiguous. Trimming cost V 1 base and J 3 bases, with 8 bases left between them. The CDR3 covers 14 residues. Germline assignment: CDR1 SGHTA and CDR2 FQGNSA. The CDR3 DNA reads as TGTGCCAGCAGCTTAGACGCCGGGACAGATACGCAGTATTTT. Its translation is CASSLDAGTDTQYF.

The sample holds a few counts of this clonotype. The rearrangement joins TRBV27 to TRBJ2-2; 8 nucleotides match TRBD1. CDR3 length equals 16 residues. V lost 2 bases to trimming and J lost 5 bases; unmatched junction nucleotides: 7. Germline CDR1 is MNHEY and CDR2 is SMNVEV (reference sequence). The CDR3 is CASSLTGQVGTGELFF. CDR3 in DNA: TGTGCCAGCAGTTTAACGGGACAGGTTGGGACCGGGGAGCTGTTTTTT.

CDR3 protein: CASSFFGYEQYF. For the CDR3, the DNA is TGTGCCAGCAGTTTCTTTGGGTACGAGCAGTACTTC. The chain uses TRBV12-3 or TRBV12-4 and TRBJ2-7, with unresolved D. Between the trimmed V and J ends, which lost 3 bases and 4 bases, there was a span of 7 bases. This CDR3 spans 12 amino acids.

This clonotype was seen more than once but under ten times. This rearrangement joins TRBV4-1 to TRBJ2-1; D perhaps matches TRBD2 (5 bases). CDR1 MGHRA and CDR2 YSYEKL come from the germline V gene. V was cut by 3 bases and J by 6 bases, with 9 bases left in between. CDR3 length equals 13 residues. CDR3 bases: TGCGCCAGCAGCCATGTAGGAGGCAATGAGCAGTTCTTC. It codes for CASSHVGGNEQFF.

The genes are TRBV27 and TRBJ2-1, with 10 nucleotides matching TRBD1. This CDR3 spans 16 amino acids. V trimming: 3 bases; J trimming: 9 bases; junction bases outside the gene matches: 11. Looked up from germline, CDR1 is MNHEY and CDR2 is SMNVEV (reference sequence). The CDR3 protein is CASSFRDRGLLGEQFF. CDR3 in DNA: TGTGCCAGCAGTTTCCGGGACAGGGGCTTGCTCGGTGAGCAGTTCTTC.

The chain joins TRBV10-2 to TRBJ2-7; D gene ambiguous. With 6 bases removed from V and 3 bases from J, the gap between germline ends came to 9 bases. The length of the CDR3 is 12 residues. Germline-derived CDR1 and CDR2 are WSHSY and SAAADI. In DNA, the CDR3 is TGCGCCAGCAGCCCAACAGACTACGAGCAGTACGTC. Translated: CASSPTDYEQYV.

This clonotype was counted a few times. The chain couples TRBV15 to TRBJ2-1; TRBD2 matches 10 bases. This CDR3 is built from 16 residues. Looked up from germline, CDR1 is LNHNV and CDR2 is YYDKDF (reference sequence). Unmatched junction bases numbered 8, after V lost 3 bases and J lost 6 bases. The CDR3 sequence: CATSSPASGSLNEQFF. CDR3 coding DNA: TGTGCCACCAGCAGTCCCGCTAGCGGGAGTCTCAATGAGCAGTTCTTC.